A selection of T cell receptor beta chains follows, all from one sample in a study of blood T cell repertoires in COVID-19. The data were produced by immunoSEQ multiplex PCR, yet TCRdb's version contains in-frame clones alone and is incomplete. The sample has roughly 71,000 clones, roughly 80% seen once; the top ten hold about 18%. Input material: peripheral blood. The receptors were sampled from a man between 65 and 85 years old who had recovered from COVID-19. The CDR3 runs from the conserved cysteine through the conserved F or W. The D gene is left open where the match is weak. Clone size, where shown, is once, few, many, or a class for clones that have expanded.

j_gene	d_gene	abundance	v_gene	CDR3nt	CDR3aa
TRBJ2-3	TRBD2	-	TRBV11-2	TGTGCCAGCAGCTTGGGACTACCCACAGATACGCAGTATTTT	CASSLGLPTDTQYF
TRBJ1-2	-	-	TRBV7-2	TGTGCCAGCAGCTTAGTTGTCAGCTATGGCTACACCTTC	CASSLVVSYGYTF
TRBJ1-4	-	-	TRBV30	TGTGCCTGGAGTGTACTGAGGGAAAAACTGTTTTTT	CAWSVLREKLFF
TRBJ1-5	TRBD1	-	TRBV6-2/TRBV6-3	TGTGCCAGCAGTCCAACAGGGGGCCTAAAGCCCCAGCATTTT	CASSPTGGLKPQHF
TRBJ2-2	-	once	TRBV6-5	TGTGCCAGCAGTTACTCGTACAGGGCGAACACCGGGGAGCTGTTTTTT	CASSYSYRANTGELFF
TRBJ2-3	-	-	TRBV27	TGTGCCAGCAGTCCACACACAGGTACTAGCACAGATACGCAGTATTTT	CASSPHTGTSTDTQYF
TRBJ1-5	-	-	TRBV6-2/TRBV6-3	TGTGCCAGCAGTTTACAAGATTTGGGCAATCAGCCCCAGCATTTT	CASSLQDLGNQPQHF
TRBJ1-1	TRBD1	-	TRBV19	TGTGCCAGTAGTATCCGGACAGGGGGAGCTTTCTTT	CASSIRTGGAFF
TRBJ2-2	TRBD1	-	TRBV7-9	TGTGCCAGCAGCTCCCCTGACAGGGTGAACACCGGGGAGCTGTTTTTT	CASSSPDRVNTGELFF
TRBJ1-6	-	few	TRBV19	TGTGCCAGTAGTATGGAACTCGGGACACGTAACTATAATTCACCCCTCCACTTT	CASSMELGTRNYNSPLHF
TRBJ2-1	-	-	TRBV6-2/TRBV6-3	TGTGCCAGCAGCCCTACTACCAATGAGCAGTTCTTC	CASSPTTNEQFF
TRBJ2-7	TRBD2	few	TRBV9	TGTGCCAGCAGCCAGAGGGCTAGCGGGACCTACCCGACACCCTACGAGCAGTACTTC	CASSQRASGTYPTPYEQYF
TRBJ2-3	-	-	TRBV9	TGTGCCAGCAACAAAGGTCCACAGCGGACAGATACGCAGTATTTT	CASNKGPQRTDTQYF
TRBJ2-3	TRBD2	-	TRBV24-1	TGTGCCACCAGTGCCACTAGCGGGGGCCCCACAGATACGCAGTATTTT	CATSATSGGPTDTQYF
TRBJ2-7	TRBD1	-	TRBV6-5	TGTGCCAGCAGTTACTCTCGACAGGGACCCTACGAGCAGTACTTC	CASSYSRQGPYEQYF
TRBJ1-6	TRBD1	-	TRBV7-9	TGTGCCAGCAGCCCGGGACAGGGAATCTCACCCCTCCACTTT	CASSPGQGISPLHF
TRBJ2-7	-	-	TRBV7-9	TGTGCCAGCAGCCTATACAGGGCCCTCCTCGGGGACGAGCAGTACTTC	CASSLYRALLGDEQYF
TRBJ1-4	-	-	TRBV28	TGTGCCATCTCCGGGGGGCCAACTAATGAAAAACTGTTTTTT	CAISGGPTNEKLFF
TRBJ2-2	TRBD1	-	TRBV18	TGTGCCAGCTCACCACCGGTAGGAACAGGGGGCACCGGGGAGCTGTTTTTT	CASSPPVGTGGTGELFF
TRBJ2-2	TRBD1	once	TRBV28	TGTGCCAGCAGCGAGCAACAGGGGTTCGCGAACACCGGGGAGCTGTTTTTT	CASSEQQGFANTGELFF
TRBJ1-1	TRBD1	few	TRBV6-5	TGTGCCAGCAGTCCGGGACAGGGGGTGCGCGCTTTCTTT	CASSPGQGVRAFF
TRBJ2-2	TRBD1	-	TRBV9	TGTGCCAGCACCCTGGCAGGGACAGTAGGCTCCGGGGAGCTGTTTTTT	CASTLAGTVGSGELFF
TRBJ2-6	TRBD1	-	TRBV19	TGTGCCAGTAGTCCGGGACAGGGGGCCAACGTCCTGACTTTC	CASSPGQGANVLTF
TRBJ1-6	-	-	TRBV27	TGTGCCAGCTCTCCTGACAGGATTCCCTATAATTCACCCCTCCACTTT	CASSPDRIPYNSPLHF
TRBJ1-1	-	-	TRBV19	TGTGCCAGTAGTATAGCACGGGTAGGAAACACTGAAGCTTTCTTT	CASSIARVGNTEAFF
TRBJ2-5	TRBD1	-	TRBV5-5	TGTGCCAGCAGCTTGGTCCCGGGACAGGGGGCCGAGACCCAGTACTTC	CASSLVPGQGAETQYF
TRBJ1-2	-	-	TRBV2	TGTGCCAGCAGTGGGGCCGGTTTGACCGACACCTTC	CASSGAGLTDTF
TRBJ2-7	-	once	TRBV18	TGTGCCAGCTCACTGGGCCTTATGACCTACGAGCAGTACTTC	CASSLGLMTYEQYF
TRBJ2-1	TRBD2	once	TRBV5-1	TGCGCCAGCAGCTTGGTGGGCGGGAGAAGCAATGAGCAGTTCTTC	CASSLVGGRSNEQFF
TRBJ1-2	-	-	TRBV28	TGTGCCAGCAGCAAGACCCAGGTCGGCTACACCTTC	CASSKTQVGYTF
TRBJ2-1	-	once	TRBV5-1	TGCGCCAGCAGCTTGTGGGGGGACTTACCTCATGAGCAGTTCTTC	CASSLWGDLPHEQFF
TRBJ1-1	-	-	TRBV15	TGTGCCACCAGCAGGCGTCGCACGAACACTGAAGCTTTCTTT	CATSRRRTNTEAFF
TRBJ1-1	-	-	TRBV6-1	TGTGCCAGCAGTGAAAGGGGGGGTATATCGAACACTGAAGCTTTCTTT	CASSERGGISNTEAFF
TRBJ2-5	TRBD1	once	TRBV4-1	TGCGCCAGCAGCCAAGCGGCCCCGGGACAGAATCAAGAGACCCAGTACTTC	CASSQAAPGQNQETQYF
TRBJ1-5	TRBD1	-	TRBV6-2/TRBV6-3	TGTGCCAGCAGTCCACTGAAAGGACAGGGCGAGAGCAATCAGCCCCAGCATTTT	CASSPLKGQGESNQPQHF
TRBJ2-3	TRBD2	-	TRBV11-3	TGTGCCAGCAGCCCCAGTGGCGGGGGGGCGACAGATACGCAGTATTTT	CASSPSGGGATDTQYF
TRBJ1-2	TRBD1	-	TRBV3-1/TRBV3-2	TGTGCCAGCAGCCAAGCCTCGACAGGGGCCATCTATGGCTACACCTTC	CASSQASTGAIYGYTF
TRBJ2-1	TRBD1	-	TRBV7-9	TGTGCCAGCAGCACCCCCCAGGGGGTCGATGAGCAGTTCTTC	CASSTPQGVDEQFF
TRBJ2-5	-	-	TRBV28	TGTGCCAGCAGTTTACTAGGGGGGGAAGAGACCCAGTACTTC	CASSLLGGEETQYF
TRBJ2-1	TRBD2	-	TRBV5-1	TGCGCCAGCAGCTTAATGTCAGCGGGAGGGCCTAATGAGCAGTTCTTC	CASSLMSAGGPNEQFF
TRBJ2-6	-	-	TRBV7-9	TGTGCCAGCAGCTCGACAGAGTCTGGGGCCAACGTCCTGACTTTC	CASSSTESGANVLTF
TRBJ2-2	TRBD2	-	TRBV3-1/TRBV3-2	TGTGCCAGCTCTAGGGGCGGGAGGAACACCGGGGAGCTGTTTTTT	CASSRGGRNTGELFF
TRBJ2-1	-	-	TRBV24-1	TGTGCCACCAGTGATTCGGCTAGCTTCAACGAGGGTGAGCAGTTCTTC	CATSDSASFNEGEQFF
TRBJ1-3	-	-	TRBV28	TGTGCCAGCAGTCGCTCTGGAAACACCATATATTTT	CASSRSGNTIYF
TRBJ1-5	TRBD1	-	TRBV12-3/TRBV12-4	TGTGCCAGCAGATCGGACAGGGTACAGCCCCAGCATTTT	CASRSDRVQPQHF
TRBJ1-6	TRBD1	-	TRBV28	TGTGCCAGCAGCGAACAGGGGGCGGGCTCACCCCTCCACTTT	CASSEQGAGSPLHF
TRBJ2-1	-	-	TRBV12-3/TRBV12-4	TGTGCCAGCAGAAACTGGGGCATGAATGAGCAGTTCTTC	CASRNWGMNEQFF
TRBJ2-7	-	-	TRBV7-9	TGTGCCAGCAGCGCGAACAGGAACCTAGGTTCCGAGCAGTACTTC	CASSANRNLGSEQYF
TRBJ1-5	TRBD1	-	TRBV30	TGTGCCTGGTCAGGGGGGCCCAATCAGCCCCAGCATTTT	CAWSGGPNQPQHF
TRBJ1-3	TRBD1	-	TRBV4-3	TGCGCCAGCAGCCAAGTGGGACAGTACTCTGGAAACACCATATATTTT	CASSQVGQYSGNTIYF